The text below deals with one T cell receptor beta chain. This sample was included in a study of T cell responses to AZD1222 COVID-19 vaccine. The ends lost 0 bases at V and 2 bases at J; junction bases unmatched: 13. The germline V gene encodes CDR1 SGHRS and CDR2 YFSETQ. The length of the CDR3 is 20 residues. Measured with immunoSEQ multiplex PCR; TCRdb has only the in-frame clones, and not every one. The repertoire holds tens of thousands of clones, with 92% as singletons. This clonotype was sampled from an adult who received the AZD1222 COVID-19 vaccine. The chain employs TRBV5-1 and TRBJ2-3, with 12 bases aligning to TRBD2. The sequencing used peripheral blood, collected 28 days after the second AZD1222 dose. In DNA, the CDR3 is TGCGCCAGCAGCTTGGACTCCGTACTACTAGCGGGAGGCTCCACAGATACGCAGTATTTT. It yields the protein CASSLDSVLLAGGSTDTQYF.